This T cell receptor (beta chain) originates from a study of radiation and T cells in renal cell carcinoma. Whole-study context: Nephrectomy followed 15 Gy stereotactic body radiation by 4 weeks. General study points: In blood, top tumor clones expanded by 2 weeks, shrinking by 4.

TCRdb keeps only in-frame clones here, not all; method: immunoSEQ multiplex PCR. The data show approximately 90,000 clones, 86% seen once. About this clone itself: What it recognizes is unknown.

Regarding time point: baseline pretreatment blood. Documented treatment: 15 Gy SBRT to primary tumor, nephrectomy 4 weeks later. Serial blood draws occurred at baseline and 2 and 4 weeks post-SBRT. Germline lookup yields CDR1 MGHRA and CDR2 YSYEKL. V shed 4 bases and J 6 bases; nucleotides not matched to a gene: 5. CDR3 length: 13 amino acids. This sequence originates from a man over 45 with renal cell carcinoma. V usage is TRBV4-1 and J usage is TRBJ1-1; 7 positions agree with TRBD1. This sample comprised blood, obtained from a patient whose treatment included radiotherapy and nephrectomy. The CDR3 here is CASSLMTGSEAFF. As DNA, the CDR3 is TGCGCCAGCAGCCTAATGACAGGGTCTGAAGCTTTCTTT.